One and the same sample provided the 17 T cell receptor beta chains below, sequenced in a study of blood T cell repertoires in COVID-19. Here immunoSEQ multiplex PCR was the method, and the copy in TCRdb shows in-frame clones only, minus some. The sample records about 220,000 clones, about 78% being singletons. The sequenced sample consisted of peripheral blood. All receptors come from a woman in her 70s with acute or convalescent COVID-19.

The chain couples TRBV6-2 or TRBV6-3 to TRBJ1-5; 9 positions match TRBD1. Trimming took 2 bases from V and 7 from J; bases not matched to a gene: 6. The CDR3 extends over 15 amino acids. CDR1 is MNHEY and CDR2 is SVGEGT in the germline V gene. CDR3 protein: CASSYQTGGQQPQHF. CDR3 nucleotide sequence: TGTGCCAGCAGTTACCAGACAGGGGGGCAGCAGCCCCAGCATTTT.

The chain combines TRBV9 with TRBJ2-1, with 8 bases lining up with TRBD2. After removal of 0 bases from V and 0 bases from J, the junction contained 5 bases not matched to a gene. The CDR3 runs to 17 residues. The germline CDR1 and CDR2 sequences are SGDLS and YYNGEE. The CDR3 here is CASSVAGGVSSYNEQFF. Written as DNA, the CDR3 is TGTGCCAGCAGCGTAGCGGGGGGGGTTAGCTCCTACAATGAGCAGTTCTTC.

The chain carries TRBV2 and TRBJ2-2; TRBD1 is a possible D gene (6 bases). CDR3 length: 14 amino acids. The V end lost 9 bases, the J end lost 5 bases, and 16 bases lay between the germline ends. The germline gives CDR1 SNHLY, CDR2 FYNNEI. This CDR3 is CASWAGVATGELFF. The CDR3 DNA follows: TGTGCCAGTTGGGCAGGGGTGGCGACCGGGGAGCTGTTTTTT.

The J gene is TRBJ2-2, the V gene TRBV6-5; D might be TRBD1 (5 bases). Trimming took 2 bases from V and 4 from J, leaving 5 bases between them. The CDR3 extends over 13 amino acids. From germline, CDR1 is MNHEY and CDR2 SVGAGI. As DNA, the CDR3 is TGTGCCAGCAGTTACAGGGGCACCGGGGAGCTGTTTTTT. Residues: CASSYRGTGELFF.

The chain employs TRBV18 and TRBJ2-5, with TRBD1 matching over 7 bases. CDR1 KGHSH and CDR2 LQKENI come from the germline V gene. The CDR3 runs to 13 residues. Trimming removed 6 bases from V and 5 bases from J; junction bases left unmatched: 6. Here the CDR3 reads CASSPTGVETQYF. The CDR3 DNA follows: TGTGCCAGCTCTCCCACAGGGGTTGAGACCCAGTACTTC.

The chain combines TRBV5-1 with TRBJ1-2; no clear D gene. V lost 0 bases, J lost 0 bases, and 9 bases lay in between. Germline V CDR1 and CDR2: SGHRS, YFSETQ. There are 15 residues in the CDR3. The CDR3 spells CASSLEAGANYGYTF. For the CDR3, the DNA is TGCGCCAGCAGCTTGGAGGCAGGTGCTAACTATGGCTACACCTTC.

The DNA for the CDR3 is TGCGCCAGCAGCCAAGTGGGGACAGTGAACTATGGCTACACCTTC. Protein: CASSQVGTVNYGYTF. The chain carries TRBV4-1 and TRBJ1-2, with TRBD1 identical over 7 bases. Per germline, CDR1 MGHRA and CDR2 YSYEKL. The CDR3 covers 15 residues. Unmatched junction bases numbered 4, after V lost 1 base and J lost 2 bases.

The chain links TRBV10-1 to TRBJ2-3; TRBD2 matches 7 bases. With 2 bases clipped from V and 3 bases from J, the junction kept 5 bases outside the gene matches. The CDR3 has 15 residues. Germline CDR1 WNHNN, CDR2 SYGVQD (reference sequence). The CDR3 sequence is CASSEQGGWTDTQYF. The CDR3 DNA reads TGCGCCAGCAGTGAGCAGGGAGGGTGGACAGATACGCAGTATTTT.

The chain recombines TRBV4-3 with TRBJ1-3; D is possibly TRBD1 (6 bases). V was cut by 0 bases and J by 3 bases, with 12 bases left in between. This CDR3 spans 16 amino acids. Germline assignment: CDR1 LGHNA and CDR2 YSLEER. The CDR3 nucleotides read TGCGCCAGCAGCCAAGATTGGGGGCGTGGTGGAAACACCATATATTTT. This codes for CASSQDWGRGGNTIYF.

The chain has TRBV4-1 and TRBJ1-6; 7 nucleotides align to TRBD1. Germline CDR1 is MGHRA and CDR2 is YSYEKL. Trimming took 6 bases from V and 4 from J; bases not matched to a gene: 18. The CDR3 extends over 19 amino acids. The CDR3: CASSDRDSTPGGYNSPLHF. The CDR3 DNA reads as TGCGCCAGCAGTGACCGGGACAGTACGCCGGGGGGGTATAATTCACCCCTCCACTTT.

The V call is TRBV7-3, the J call TRBJ2-1; D remains unclear. The CDR3 sequence is 14 residues long. Trimming cost V 4 bases and J 0 bases, with 7 bases left between them. In germline, CDR1 is SGHTA, CDR2 FQGTGA. The CDR3 sequence is CASSSPGSYNEQFF. As DNA, the CDR3 is TGTGCCAGCAGCTCCCCCGGCTCCTACAATGAGCAGTTCTTC. The variable domain in full, with the rest retrieved from reference TRBV7-3 and TRBJ2-1, is GAGVSQTPSNKVTEKGKYVELRCDPISGHTALYWYRQSLGQGPEFLIYFQGTGAADDSGLPNDRFFAVRPEGSVSTLKIQRTERGDSAVYLCASSSPGSYNEQFFGPGTRLTVL.

This rearrangement joins TRBV9 to TRBJ2-2, with 7 bases identical to TRBD2. The CDR3 is made up of 14 amino acids. CDR1 and CDR2 (germline): SGDLS, YYNGEE. The junction had 6 bases not matched to a gene; V was cut back by 6 bases and J by 4 bases. The CDR3 region is CASNAGESTGELFF. DNA of the CDR3: TGTGCCAGCAATGCGGGGGAGAGCACCGGGGAGCTGTTTTTT.

The chain couples TRBV20-1 to TRBJ2-1; TRBD2 agrees at 13 bases. V shed 3 bases, J shed 6 bases, and the junction held 5 bases outside the gene matches. The CDR3 loop spans 15 amino acids. Germline CDR1 and CDR2: DFQATT and SNEGSKA (reference sequence). The CDR3 sequence: CSASKLAGGFNEQFF. The CDR3 DNA sequence: TGCAGTGCTAGTAAACTAGCGGGGGGGTTCAATGAGCAGTTCTTC.

The chain couples TRBV30 to TRBJ2-3, with a possible D match to TRBD2 (7 bases). The CDR3 runs 13 residues. Trimming took 7 bases from V and 0 from J, leaving 11 bases between them. Germline lookup yields CDR1 GTSNPN and CDR2 SVGIG (reference sequence). CDR3 loop: CASAGASTDTQYF. The CDR3 nucleotides read TGTGCCTCTGCGGGGGCTAGCACAGATACGCAGTATTTT.

This clone was recorded only once. The V gene is TRBV14, the J gene TRBJ1-2; 8 bases are a match to TRBD1. Trimming took 3 bases from V and 4 from J; bases not matched to a gene: 1. Per the germline V gene, CDR1 is SGHDN and CDR2 is FVKESK. The CDR3 loop spans 13 amino acids. The CDR3 protein is CASSQDRAYGYTF. CDR3 DNA sequence: TGTGCCAGCAGCCAGGACAGGGCCTATGGCTACACCTTC.

The chain uses TRBV5-5 and TRBJ1-5; 7 bases are a match to TRBD1. The germline V gene has CDR1 SGHKS and CDR2 YYEKEE (reference sequence). This CDR3 has 16 residues. V gave up 0 bases and J gave up 2 bases; unmatched junction bases: 5. The CDR3 nucleotides read TGTGCCAGCAGCTTGGGACAGGGATCGGGCAATCAGCCCCAGCATTTT. This translates into CASSLGQGSGNQPQHF.

The chain employs TRBV6-1 and TRBJ2-1; TRBD2 is a possible D gene (5 bases). Germline V lookup: CDR1 MNHNS, CDR2 SASEGT. This CDR3 region has 12 residues. Between the trimmed V and J ends, which lost 1 base and 15 bases, there was a span of 13 bases. CDR3 amino acids: CASSEGGLLGFF. The CDR3 DNA is TGTGCCAGCAGTGAAGGCGGGCTCCTGGGGTTCTTC.